This TCR beta chain was sequenced in a study of post-analysis software for immune sequencing data. Overall study: The study covered relapsing-remitting, secondary progressive and progressive-relapsing courses of multiple sclerosis. Study-wide results and limits: The F measure placed samples prepared in the same batch into strongly shared clusters. Included in a set of 5 or 6 TRBV segments more frequent in patients than controls were TRBV5-6, TRBV5-1 and TRBV20-1. Among multiple sclerosis patients, normalized Chao1 diversity was significantly below that of controls.

Each TCR beta cDNA library carried unique molecular identifiers. The yield from about 1 to 10 million T cells was some 500,000 cDNA molecules in total. TCRdb called the PCR reads again in MiXCR, with one record for every CDR3 protein. The sample holds 700,000 to 800,000 distinct CDR3 sequences, just under 30% seen once. The trim removed 3 bases at V and 4 bases at J, leaving 9 bases unmatched. In germline, CDR1 is SGHVS, CDR2 FQNEAQ. The CDR3 consists of 16 residues. A note on this clonotype: Antigen unknown.

Sequenced material: blood. The rearrangement uses TRBV7-8 and TRBJ2-1, with 7 nucleotides matching TRBD1. This clonotype was obtained from a girl between 5 and 17 years old with multiple sclerosis. As DNA, the CDR3 is TGTGCCAGCAGCTTGACGACAGGGAAGCCTTACAATGAGCAGTTCTTC. Its protein product is CASSLTTGKPYNEQFF. Looking up the rest from reference TRBV7-8 and TRBJ2-1 gives the full variable domain: GAGVSQSPRYKVAKRGQDVALRCDPISGHVSLFWYQQALGQGPEFLTYFQNEAQLDKSGLPSDRFFAERPEGSVSTLKIQRTQQEDSAVYLCASSLTTGKPYNEQFFGPGTRLTVL.